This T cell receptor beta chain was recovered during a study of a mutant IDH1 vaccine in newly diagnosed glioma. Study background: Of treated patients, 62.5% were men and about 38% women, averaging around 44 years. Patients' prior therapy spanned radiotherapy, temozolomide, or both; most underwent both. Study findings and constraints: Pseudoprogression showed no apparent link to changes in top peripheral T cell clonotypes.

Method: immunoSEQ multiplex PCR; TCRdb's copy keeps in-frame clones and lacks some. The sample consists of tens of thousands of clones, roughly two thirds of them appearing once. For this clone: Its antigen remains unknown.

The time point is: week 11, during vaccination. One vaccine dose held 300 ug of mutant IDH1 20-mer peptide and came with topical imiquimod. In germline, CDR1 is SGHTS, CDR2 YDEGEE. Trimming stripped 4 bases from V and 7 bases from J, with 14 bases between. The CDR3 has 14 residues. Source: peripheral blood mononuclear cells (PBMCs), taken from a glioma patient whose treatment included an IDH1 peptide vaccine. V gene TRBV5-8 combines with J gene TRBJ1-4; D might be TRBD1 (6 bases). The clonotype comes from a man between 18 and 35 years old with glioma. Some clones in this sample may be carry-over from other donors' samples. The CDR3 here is CASSPRTRGEKLFF. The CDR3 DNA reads TGTGCCAGCAGCCCTCGGACCAGGGGTGAAAAACTGTTTTTT.